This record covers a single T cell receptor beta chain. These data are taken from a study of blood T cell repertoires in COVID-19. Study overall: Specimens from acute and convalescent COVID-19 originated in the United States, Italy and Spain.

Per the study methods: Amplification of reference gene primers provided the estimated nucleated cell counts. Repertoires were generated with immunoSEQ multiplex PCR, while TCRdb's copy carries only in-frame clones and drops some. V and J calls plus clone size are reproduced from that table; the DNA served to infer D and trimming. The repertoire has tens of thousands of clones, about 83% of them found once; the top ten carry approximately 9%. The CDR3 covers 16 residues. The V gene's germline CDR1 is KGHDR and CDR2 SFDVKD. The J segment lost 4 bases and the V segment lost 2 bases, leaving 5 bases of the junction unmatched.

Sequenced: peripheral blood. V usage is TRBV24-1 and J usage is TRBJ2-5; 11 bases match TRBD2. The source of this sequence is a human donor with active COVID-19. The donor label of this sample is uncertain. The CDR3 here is CATSDSSSGRLETQYF. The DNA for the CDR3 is TGTGCCACCAGTGATTCATCTAGCGGGAGGTTAGAGACCCAGTACTTC.